A single sample gave rise to the 22 T cell receptor beta chains below, sequenced in a study of technical replicates of blood from a handful of donors. Generated by immunoSEQ multiplex PCR, the TCRdb table keeps only in-frame clones and is missing some. The top ten hold approximately 0.25% of the sample, which has 70,000 to 95,000 clones, 85% to 95% seen once. The specimen was T cells isolated from PBMCs. The receptor source for this set is a human donor in good health.

The V gene is TRBV19, the J gene TRBJ1-2, with D unclear. The V end lost 5 bases, the J end lost 3 bases, and 16 bases lay between the germline ends. CDR1 is LNHDA, CDR2 SQIVND, per germline (reference sequence). This CDR3 has 15 residues. Written as DNA, the CDR3 is TGTGCCAGTAGTTTCGGTCTCAAGAGGCACTATGGCTACACCTTC. This translates into CASSFGLKRHYGYTF. The entire variable domain, with the rest obtained from reference TRBV19 and TRBJ1-2, is as follows: DGGITQSPKYLFRKEGQNVTLSCEQNLNHDAMYWYRQDPGQGLRLIYYSQIVNDFQKGDIAEGYSVSREKKESFPLTVTSAQKNPTAFYLCASSFGLKRHYGYTFGSGTRLTVV.

The chain combines TRBV10-1 with TRBJ2-3; 15 bases map to TRBD2. CDR3 length equals 21 residues. Germline loops: CDR1 WNHNN, CDR2 SYGVQD (reference sequence). J was trimmed by 3 bases and V by 7 bases; bases with no gene match: 20. In DNA form, the CDR3 reads TGCGCCAGCACTCCGGGGACTAGCGGGAGGCCGGGAGATCGCGGGACAGATACGCAGTATTTT. Its protein product is CASTPGTSGRPGDRGTDTQYF.

J is TRBJ2-1 and V is TRBV27; TRBD2 is a possible D gene (5 bases). Germline V CDR1 and CDR2: MNHEY, SMNVEV (reference sequence). The CDR3 sequence is 14 residues long. V gave up 5 bases and J gave up 0 bases, with 8 bases separating them. The CDR3 sequence is CASSPTSSYNEQFF. DNA for the CDR3: TGTGCCAGCAGTCCCACTAGCTCCTACAATGAGCAGTTCTTC.

Here the CDR3 reads CASSPTRAGLWNEQFF. The CDR3 DNA reads TGTGCCAGCAGCCCAACCCGCGCAGGCCTCTGGAATGAGCAGTTCTTC. V is TRBV5-4 and J is TRBJ2-1; D is undetermined. Germline loops: CDR1 SGHNT, CDR2 YYREEE (reference sequence). The germline V and J ends were trimmed by 4 bases and 7 bases, with 21 bases remaining between them. The CDR3 loop spans 16 amino acids. Filled out from reference TRBV5-4 and TRBJ2-1, the complete variable domain reads ETGVTQSPTHLIKTRGQQVTLRCSSQSGHNTVSWYQQALGQGPQFIFQYYREEENGRGNFPPRFSGLQFPNYSSELNVNALELDDSALYLCASSPTRAGLWNEQFFGPGTRLTVL.

This clone was found a few times. J is TRBJ1-2 and V is TRBV18; 8 bases agree with TRBD1. CDR3 length: 14 amino acids. Germline CDR1 KGHSH, CDR2 LQKENI. J lost 6 bases, V lost 3 bases, and 6 bases had no gene match. CDR3 DNA: TGTGCCAGCTCACCTCCGGGACAGGCTCATGGCTACACCTTC. Translating gives CASSPPGQAHGYTF.

The chain links TRBV6-6 to TRBJ1-4, with 12 bases aligning to TRBD1. The germline V gene encodes CDR1 MNHNY and CDR2 SVGAGI (reference sequence). The CDR3 is 15 residues long. Trimming cost V 6 bases and J 10 bases; bases outside gene matches: 9. The DNA of the CDR3 is TGTGCCAGCAGGGGGGGGGACAGGGGGCCCGGAAAACTGTTTTTT. This translates into CASRGGDRGPGKLFF.

This chain's CDR3 is CASSPWTGGSEAFF. CDR3 in DNA: TGTGCCAGCAGCCCCTGGACAGGGGGGAGTGAAGCTTTCTTT. This sequence joins TRBV7-2 and TRBJ1-1, with 10 bases fitting TRBD1. V dropped 5 bases and J dropped 7; count of bases not matched to a gene: 7. Germline CDR1 SGHTA, CDR2 FQGNSA. This CDR3 region has 14 residues.

The chain combines TRBV10-3 with TRBJ2-3; 10 bases map to TRBD2. There are 16 residues in the CDR3. Germline V gives CDR1 ENHRY, CDR2 SYGVKD. Trimming removed 2 bases from V and 4 bases from J; junction bases left unmatched: 6. CDR3 residues: CAISEKRGGDPDTQYF. Written as DNA, the CDR3 is TGTGCCATCAGTGAGAAGCGGGGGGGCGACCCAGATACGCAGTATTTT.

This clone was detected once. This chain uses TRBV10-1 with TRBJ2-7; 9 nucleotides match TRBD1. V lost 9 bases to trimming and J lost 5 bases; unmatched junction nucleotides: 5. The CDR3 is made up of 12 amino acids. Germline CDR1 reads WNHNN; CDR2 reads SYGVQD (reference sequence). This chain's CDR3 is CASRDRDNEQYF. The CDR3 DNA sequence: TGCGCCAGTCGGGACAGGGACAACGAGCAGTACTTC.

The V call is TRBV6-1, the J call TRBJ2-3; 8 bases are shared with TRBD2. The germline V gene has CDR1 MNHNS and CDR2 SASEGT. CDR3 length: 17 amino acids. V shed 4 bases, J shed 3 bases, and the junction held 12 bases outside the gene matches. CDR3 in DNA: TGTGCCAGCAGTGGTCCTTGGGATAGCGGGGTGACAGATACGCAGTATTTT. It encodes CASSGPWDSGVTDTQYF.

The chain carries TRBV5-1 and TRBJ2-3, with D possibly being TRBD2 (6 bases). This CDR3 is built from 15 residues. The germline V and J ends were trimmed by 5 bases and 0 bases, with 13 bases remaining between them. Germline CDR1 and CDR2: SGHRS and YFSETQ. The chain's CDR3 is CASSSGPESTDTQYF. For the CDR3, the DNA is TGCGCCAGCAGTAGCGGTCCTGAGAGCACAGATACGCAGTATTTT.

The chain recombines TRBV18 with TRBJ1-1, with 7 bases that match TRBD1. The CDR3 runs 15 residues. The germline gives CDR1 KGHSH, CDR2 LQKENI. V shed 0 bases, J shed 0 bases, and the junction held 1 base outside the gene matches. In DNA, the CDR3 is TGTGCCAGCTCACCACCGGGGACAGTGAACACTGAAGCTTTCTTT. This gives the protein CASSPPGTVNTEAFF.

The chain employs TRBV10-3 and TRBJ1-5, with a weak D call TRBD1 (6 bases). Germline lookup yields CDR1 ENHRY and CDR2 SYGVKD. The CDR3 extends over 13 amino acids. Trimming pared 7 bases from V and 3 bases from J, leaving 10 bases between. CDR3 region: CAINRATNQPQHF. The CDR3 region has the DNA TGTGCCATCAACAGGGCCACCAATCAGCCCCAGCATTTT.

The V and J genes are TRBV10-3 and TRBJ2-2; perhaps TRBD1 as D (6 bases). The germline V gene has CDR1 ENHRY and CDR2 SYGVKD. The V end lost 6 bases, the J end lost 0 bases, and 8 bases lay between the germline ends. This CDR3 contains 14 residues. The CDR3 is CAISGTTNTGELFF. As DNA, the CDR3 is TGTGCCATCAGCGGGACAACGAACACCGGGGAGCTGTTTTTT.

The rearrangement uses TRBV2 and TRBJ2-3; 7 nucleotides match TRBD2. V gave up 7 bases and J gave up 1 base; unmatched junction bases: 11. Germline-derived CDR1 and CDR2 are SNHLY and FYNNEI. There are 16 residues in the CDR3. The CDR3 bases are TGTGCCAGCACTAACCCCCGGGGGGACCGCACAGATACGCAGTATTTT. Its translation: CASTNPRGDRTDTQYF.

CDR3 region: CASSYYRTGDTEAFF. CDR3 nucleotides: TGTGCCAGCAGTTATTACCGCACAGGGGACACTGAAGCTTTCTTT. This rearrangement joins TRBV6-5 to TRBJ1-1; 7 positions agree with TRBD1. CDR3 size: 15 residues. The germline V gene has CDR1 MNHEY and CDR2 SVGAGI. The V gene end was trimmed by 3 bases and the J gene end by 3 bases; junction bases not matched to a gene: 7.

The J gene is TRBJ1-5, the V gene TRBV30, with TRBD1 matching 7 bases. CDR1 is GTSNPN and CDR2 is SVGIG in the germline V gene (reference sequence). CDR3 size: 14 residues. V lost 2 bases and J lost 5; bases outside the gene matches: 6. CDR3 coding DNA: TGTGCCTGGAGTAAGGGGGCAAGGGATCAGCCCCAGCATTTT. Residues: CAWSKGARDQPQHF.

The CDR3 is CASSLRFGIVNTEAFF. The DNA of the CDR3 is TGTGCCAGCAGTTTAAGATTCGGGATCGTAAACACTGAAGCTTTCTTT. This chain links TRBV28 with TRBJ1-1; D ambiguous. Germline CDR1 is MDHEN and CDR2 is SYDVKM. Trimming removed 2 bases at V and 2 bases at J, with 15 bases between. The length of the CDR3 is 16 residues. Supplemented by reference TRBV28 and TRBJ1-1, the full variable domain reads DVKVTQSSRYLVKRTGEKVFLECVQDMDHENMFWYRQDPGLGLRLIYFSYDVKMKEKGDIPEGYSVSREKKERFSLILESASTNQTSMYLCASSLRFGIVNTEAFFGQGTRLTVV.

The chain joins TRBV5-1 to TRBJ1-2; 9 bases fit TRBD1. The CDR3 is made up of 15 amino acids. Losses at the gene ends were 4 bases for V and 5 bases for J; bases not matched to a gene: 9. In germline, CDR1 is SGHRS, CDR2 YFSETQ. CDR3 amino acids: CASSPSRDRGYGYTF. The CDR3 coding sequence is TGCGCCAGCAGCCCCAGTAGAGACAGGGGGTATGGCTACACCTTC.

The chain carries TRBV6-6 and TRBJ2-7; 7 bases match TRBD2. The germline gives CDR1 MNHNY, CDR2 SVGAGI (reference sequence). There are 16 residues in the CDR3. J gave up 1 base and V 4 bases, and 10 bases lay outside the gene matches. The CDR3 loop reads CASSSAPGTKSYEQYF. In DNA form, the CDR3 reads TGTGCCAGCAGTTCGGCCCCCGGGACTAAATCCTACGAGCAGTACTTC.

The rearrangement joins TRBV13 to TRBJ2-3; the D gene is possibly TRBD2 (5 bases). V was pared by 8 bases and J by 0 bases, with 12 bases between. Germline V gives CDR1 PRHDT, CDR2 FYEKMQ (reference sequence). This CDR3 has 14 amino acids. The CDR3 reads CASGLRASTDTQYF. The CDR3 DNA reads TGTGCCAGCGGTTTGCGGGCGAGCACAGATACGCAGTATTTT.

The rearrangement joins TRBV19 to TRBJ2-7; TRBD1 matches at 7 bases. Trimming cost V 7 bases and J 2 bases; bases outside gene matches: 8. The CDR3 length is 14 residues. Germline V gene sequence: CDR1 LNHDA, CDR2 SQIVND (reference sequence). Here the CDR3 reads CASIPRDSPYEQYF. The CDR3, as DNA: TGTGCCAGTATCCCCCGGGACAGCCCCTACGAGCAGTACTTC.